By proportion, the clone carrying this T cell receptor (beta chain) is medium-sized. This specimen comes from a study of T cell clones after liver transplantation. Data came from immunoSEQ multiplex PCR; TCRdb stores just in-frame clones and leaves some out. The data show 65,000 to 90,000 clones, more than 75% seen once. Germline V CDR1 and CDR2: SGHAT, FQNNGV. Trimming took 4 bases from V and 0 from J, leaving 13 bases between them. The CDR3 has 15 residues. The rearrangement joins TRBV11-2 to TRBJ2-7; tentatively, D is TRBD1 (6 bases). The receptor was isolated from a human donor who received a liver transplant. This specimen was CD4+ T cells from blood, taken before liver transplant. The CDR3 DNA follows: TGTGCCAGCAGCTCCGTGACAGGAAGCTCCTACGAGCAGTACTTC. Protein sequence: CASSSVTGSSYEQYF. Full variable domain (remainder filled in from reference TRBV11-2 and TRBJ2-7): EAGVAQSPRYKIIEKRQSVAFWCNPISGHATLYWYQQILGQGPKLLIQFQNNGVVDDSQLPKDRFSAERLKGVDSTLKIQPAKLEDSAVYLCASSSVTGSSYEQYFGPGTRLTVT.